This TCR beta chain was captured in a study of shared clonotypes between healthy human individuals. Across the study: CD4 naive and memory got three plates each, CD8 naive two, CD8 memory one.

Produced via immunoSEQ multiplex PCR; TCRdb's table is partial and in-frame only. The table includes about 2,500,000 clones, about 92% detected once. V gave up 6 bases and J gave up 1 base, with 15 bases separating them. The CDR3 runs 16 residues. The V gene's germline CDR1 is SGHTA and CDR2 FQGNSA. This rearrangement joins TRBV7-2 to TRBJ2-2; maybe TRBD2 (6 bases). The sequence came from a man aged 18 to 29 in good health. Sample: naive CD4+ T cells sorted from blood. Specified subset: CD45RA+ positively selected. Here the CDR3 DNA reads TGTGCCAGCAGGCCTGGAGGGGCCATGAACACCGGGGAGCTGTTTTTT. Its protein is CASRPGGAMNTGELFF.